This is a list of T cell receptor beta chains from one sample in a study of CD8 T cells in ankylosing spondylitis. Using its own MiXCR run on the 5' RACE reads, TCRdb lists one record per CDR3 protein. Here the sample spans tens of thousands of distinct CDR3 sequences, about 8.1% being singletons. The sequenced sample consisted of blood, either unsorted or a sorted T cell fraction (not recorded which). The receptors here all came from a male donor with ankylosing spondylitis. Each CDR3 is given with its conserved first and last residue. Fields, in order: clone size, D gene, V gene, J gene, CDR3 DNA, CDR3 protein. D genes are given only for firm matches. Part of the rows lack a size; the others show once, few, many or a class for expanded clones.

>few|TRBD1|TRBV16|TRBJ2-1
TGTGCCAGCAGCCAGGACAGGCTCACCTACAATGAGCAGTTCTTC
CASSQDRLTYNEQFF
>many|.|TRBV4-2|TRBJ2-1
TGTGCCAGCAGCCAAGAAGATTGGCTAGAGCAGTTCTTC
CASSQEDWLEQFF
>.|TRBD2|TRBV10-3|TRBJ2-1
TGTGCCATCAGTGAGCGTGCTCCCGGGACTATGAGGGATGAGCAGTTCTTC
CAISERAPGTMRDEQFF
>many|.|TRBV6-4|TRBJ1-5
TGTGCCAGCAGTGCGGGAGATAGCAATCAGCCCCAGCATTTT
CASSAGDSNQPQHF
>.|TRBD2|TRBV24-1|TRBJ2-7
TGTGCCACCAGTGCGGGACTAGCGGGAAAATACGAGCAGTACTTC
CATSAGLAGKYEQYF
>.|TRBD2|TRBV27|TRBJ2-3
TGTGCCAGCAGTTTATCCCGAGGACTAGCGGCGGGGGATACGCAGTATTTT
CASSLSRGLAAGDTQYF
>.|.|TRBV5-3|TRBJ1-3
TGTGCCAGAAGCTTGAGGAACTTATATTTT
CARSLRNLYF
>few|TRBD2|TRBV20-1|TRBJ2-1
TGCAGTGCTAGAGCCCTTTCGGACGGGAGGGCCGCTAGGGAGCAGTTCTTC
CSARALSDGRAAREQFF
>many|.|TRBV27|TRBJ2-2
TGTGCCAGCAGTTACGGGGATAACACCGGGGAGCTGTTTTTT
CASSYGDNTGELFF
>.|TRBD2|TRBV6-2/TRBV6-3|TRBJ2-3
TGTGCCAGCAGTTACTCGAGTTTAGCGGGCAACACAGATACGCAGTATTTT
CASSYSSLAGNTDTQYF
>.|TRBD1|TRBV6-2/TRBV6-3|TRBJ2-5
TGTGCCAGCAGTTACTGGGGACAGCAAGAGACCCAGTACTTC
CASSYWGQQETQYF
>many|TRBD1|TRBV5-1|TRBJ2-1
TGCGCCAGCAGCTTTCCCGGGACAGGGAATCCGAATGAGCAGTTCTTC
CASSFPGTGNPNEQFF
>many|.|TRBV27|TRBJ2-1
TGTGCCAGCAGTTCGACTTATGAGCAGTTCTTC
CASSSTYEQFF
>many|.|TRBV3-1|TRBJ2-7
TGTGCCAGCAGCCAAGAAAGCCGTCCCAGCCTCTTCTTCTTC
CASSQESRPSLFFF